The sequence of this TCR beta chain was determined in a study of shared clonotypes between healthy human individuals. Germline V gene lookup returns CDR1 SGHVS and CDR2 FNYEAQ. The CDR3 is 14 residues long. The junction had 7 bases not matched to a gene; V was cut back by 5 bases and J by 5 bases. Findings and caveats of the study: Researchers sampled only blood; tissue repertoires likely differ. Richness estimates generally favored naive over memory subsets.

Naive CD8 cells, CD45RO-negative and positively selected for CCR7, excluded terminally differentiated effector memory CD45RA+ cells. This clone was observed a handful of times. Its antigen is currently unknown. Deep was the level at which the assay was run. Sorted-subset replicate PCR reactions were performed with about 200 ng DNA, corresponding to roughly 30,000 T cell genomes. Profiling relied on immunoSEQ multiplex PCR, and the TCRdb table lists in-frame clones only, not all of them. The sample lists 550,000 to 750,000 clones, about 91% occurring once. This rearrangement joins TRBV7-6 to TRBJ2-7; 9 bases line up with TRBD2. The source material was naive CD8+ T cells sorted from blood. This receptor was taken from a man aged 25 to 40 in good health. The CDR3 protein is CASSPKAGGDEQYF. The CDR3 DNA sequence: TGTGCCAGCAGCCCAAAAGCGGGAGGCGACGAGCAGTACTTC.